This TCR beta chain was sequenced for a study of blood T cell repertoires in COVID-19. The overall study: The samples span acute and convalescent COVID-19 from the United States, Italy and Spain. The cDNA or gDNA used as material had been derived from T cells, B-cell-depleted T cells, or PBMCs.

This CDR3 has 18 amino acids. Germline-derived CDR1 and CDR2 are MNHEY and SVGEGT. V was trimmed by 0 bases and J by 11 bases, leaving 26 bases between them. Assay used: immunoSEQ multiplex PCR; TCRdb lists only in-frame clones, some missing. There are about 150,000 clones in the sample; 65% to 90% occur only once, and approximately 10% lies in the top ten. Source material: peripheral blood. The chain links TRBV6-2 or TRBV6-3 to TRBJ1-5; D remains unclear. This clonotype was obtained from a woman aged 45-59 years with acute or convalescent COVID-19. The CDR3 sequence: CASSYSTVVPASGESQHF. CDR3 sequence (DNA): TGTGCCAGCAGTTACTCGACGGTCGTGCCGGCTTCTGGGGAGTCCCAGCATTTT.